Listed below are T cell receptor beta chains from one sample, sequenced in a study of T cells in Graves' hyperthyroidism and ophthalmopathy. TCRdb reanalysed the multiplex PCR reads using MiXCR and keeps one entry per CDR3 protein. The sample lists some 770,000 distinct CDR3 sequences, about 17% occurring once. Material for sequencing was blood. These receptors were collected from a man aged 18 to 30 with Graves' hyperthyroidism. Each CDR3 is given with its conserved first and last residue. A D gene is named only where the DNA matches it firmly. Clone size is stated in some rows and not others, as once, few, many or a class when expanded.

clone_size,j_call,d_call,v_call,cdr3_nt,cdr3_aa
-,TRBJ2-1,TRBD2,TRBV28,TGTGCCAGCAAAGGGCTAGCGGTCAGTCTCTACAATGAGCAGTTCTTC,CASKGLAVSLYNEQFF
few,TRBJ2-7,-,TRBV27,TGTGCCAGCAGTCGGACAGAGGAGTACGAGCAGTACTTC,CASSRTEEYEQYF
-,TRBJ2-1,-,TRBV6-2/TRBV6-3,TGTGCCAGCAGTTCACAAGCGGGTGGAATCGCTGAGCAGTTCTTC,CASSSQAGGIAEQFF
many,TRBJ2-1,-,TRBV20-1,TGCAGTGCTAGTTTAGCGGTCTCCTACAATGAGCAGTTCTTC,CSASLAVSYNEQFF
many,TRBJ2-7,TRBD2,TRBV7-2,TGTGCCAGCAGCTCGCTAGCGGGAGACTACGAGCAGTACTTC,CASSSLAGDYEQYF
many,TRBJ1-4,-,TRBV18,TGTGCCAGCTCACCATACGCCGGGACAACGAATGAAAAACTGTTTTTT,CASSPYAGTTNEKLFF
-,TRBJ2-7,-,TRBV11-2,TGTGCCAGCAGCTTATCAAAGGGTACGAACTACGAGCAGTACTTC,CASSLSKGTNYEQYF
-,TRBJ2-4,TRBD2,TRBV20-1,TGCAGTGCGCACCGAAGACTAGCGGGAGCATCCCCCGGGGGAAACATTCAGTACTTC,CSAHRRLAGASPGGNIQYF
few,TRBJ1-1,TRBD1,TRBV5-1,TGCGCCAGCAGCTTCGGGACAGGGGGTACTGAAGCTTTCTTT,CASSFGTGGTEAFF
few,TRBJ2-5,TRBD1,TRBV5-1,TGCGCCAGCAGCTCCGGGGACAGGGGGCCGGAAGAGACCCAGTACTTC,CASSSGDRGPEETQYF
many,TRBJ2-1,TRBD2,TRBV18,TGTGCCAGCTCACCCGGACTAGCGGGAGGTCGAAATGAGCAGTTCTTC,CASSPGLAGGRNEQFF
-,TRBJ2-3,-,TRBV24-1,TGTGCCACCAGTGATATGCCAGATACGCAGTATTTT,CATSDMPDTQYF
many,TRBJ2-5,-,TRBV7-8,TGTGCCAGCAGCTTAGCGTCAACTTCGGAGACCCAGTACTTC,CASSLASTSETQYF
few,TRBJ2-1,TRBD2,TRBV20-1,TGCAGTGCTAGAGAAAATCAAGGCGGGAGGGCCTCCCTCTACAATGAGCAGTTCTTC,CSARENQGGRASLYNEQFF
many,TRBJ2-5,TRBD2,TRBV11-2,TGTGCCAGCAGCTTAGTAGCTAGCGGGCGAGAGACCCAGTACTTC,CASSLVASGRETQYF
-,TRBJ2-2,TRBD1,TRBV7-9,TGTGCCAGCAGCCCCGTCATCCCCGGGACAGGGAGGCCCGGGGAGCTGTTTTTT,CASSPVIPGTGRPGELFF
many,TRBJ2-7,TRBD1,TRBV28,TGTGCCAGCACCCGGACAGGGGGCTCCTACGAGCAGTACTTC,CASTRTGGSYEQYF
many,TRBJ2-3,TRBD1,TRBV10-3,TGTGCCATCAGCCAAGGACAGGGGGATACGCAGTATTTT,CAISQGQGDTQYF
few,TRBJ2-2,-,TRBV10-1,TGCGCCAGCAGTGAGGTTCGAGGGGCCGGGGAGCTGTTTTTT,CASSEVRGAGELFF
many,TRBJ1-1,-,TRBV6-1,TGTGCCAGCAAGCAGGGAGGGAAGAACACTGAAGCTTTCTTT,CASKQGGKNTEAFF
-,TRBJ1-6,-,TRBV7-2,TGTGCCAGCAGCTTAGTGGGGCGCCAGCTTTGGAGGAGCTCCTATAATTCACCCCTCCACTTT,CASSLVGRQLWRSSYNSPLHF
many,TRBJ1-1,-,TRBV10-3,TGTGCCATCAAACCCGCGGAAGGCGCCATGAACACTGAAGCTTTCTTT,CAIKPAEGAMNTEAFF
-,TRBJ2-5,-,TRBV27,TGTGCCAGCAAGGGGCAACAAGAGACCCAGTACTTC,CASKGQQETQYF
-,TRBJ2-1,TRBD2,TRBV20-1,TGCGGTTCCAGACTAGCGGGAGGGTACAATGAGCAGTTCTTC,CGSRLAGGYNEQFF
many,TRBJ2-5,-,TRBV28,TGTGCCAGCAGTTTATTATGGCAGGGGGGGCAAGAGACCCAGTACTTC,CASSLLWQGGQETQYF
-,TRBJ2-1,-,TRBV4-1,TGCGCCAGCAGCCAAGACTCCGGGAGTAGGGTCAATGAGCAGTTCTTC,CASSQDSGSRVNEQFF
-,TRBJ1-6,-,TRBV3-1,TGTGCCAGCAGCCAAGACGATAAGGGACCCTATAATTCACCCCTCCACTTT,CASSQDDKGPYNSPLHF
many,TRBJ2-3,TRBD2,TRBV29-1,TGCAGCGTCCGTGGACTAGCGGGAGTGGTTACGCAGTATTTT,CSVRGLAGVVTQYF
few,TRBJ1-2,-,TRBV28,TGTGCCAGCAGTTTAATGGCTTCCGGGGGCTACACCTTC,CASSLMASGGYTF
few,TRBJ2-7,-,TRBV4-1,TGCGCCAGCAGCCAAGGAGGAGGGAACTACGAGCAGTACTTC,CASSQGGGNYEQYF
few,TRBJ2-2,-,TRBV2,TGTGCCAGCAGCCCCCTAGCGTCCGTTGCCGGGGAGCTGTTTTTT,CASSPLASVAGELFF
-,TRBJ2-3,-,TRBV29-1,TGCAGCGTTTCGGACAGATACACAGATACGCAGTATTTT,CSVSDRYTDTQYF
-,TRBJ2-1,-,TRBV5-6,TGTGCCAGCTTGGGGGGGGCAGGGGACAATGAGCAGTTCTTC,CASLGGAGDNEQFF
-,TRBJ2-1,TRBD2,TRBV5-1,TGCGCCAGCAGCTTGGCCCTTGACGCGGGAGATGAGCAGTTCTTC,CASSLALDAGDEQFF
few,TRBJ2-1,TRBD2,TRBV20-1,TGCAGTGCTAGAGGTCCCGCGAGGATCGGGCTAGCGGGCTACAATGAGCAGTTCTTC,CSARGPARIGLAGYNEQFF
few,TRBJ2-3,-,TRBV29-1,TGCAGCGCCCGACTTGGGACCAGCACAGATACGCAGTATTTT,CSARLGTSTDTQYF
-,TRBJ2-3,TRBD2,TRBV29-1,TGCAGCGTTGAGGGTCTAGCGGGAGTCTCAGATACGCAGTATTTT,CSVEGLAGVSDTQYF
many,TRBJ2-7,TRBD1,TRBV24-1,TGTGCCACCAGTGGACCGGGACAGGGGTTCGACGAGCAGTACTTC,CATSGPGQGFDEQYF
many,TRBJ2-3,TRBD1,TRBV25-1,TGTGCCAGCAGAGGGACAGGGGTGGATACGCAGTATTTT,CASRGTGVDTQYF
many,TRBJ2-7,TRBD2,TRBV5-1,TGCGCCAGCAGCTTGAACTCGGCTAGCGGGAAGGGCGAGCAGTACTTC,CASSLNSASGKGEQYF
-,TRBJ2-1,TRBD2,TRBV7-9,TGTGCCACCGCTAACCGACTAGCGGGATCCAATGAGCAGTTCTTC,CATANRLAGSNEQFF
many,TRBJ2-7,-,TRBV10-2,TGCGCCAGCAGGGTAGGGGGGACCTACGAGCAGTACTTC,CASRVGGTYEQYF
many,TRBJ2-1,TRBD1,TRBV28,TGTGCCAGCAGCGGGGTGGGACAGGGGGCGTGGGGTTACTATGAGCAGTTCTTC,CASSGVGQGAWGYYEQFF
few,TRBJ1-1,TRBD1,TRBV29-1,TGCAGCGTTGAAGATGAAGAGGGACAGGGGCCAACTTTCGCTGAAGCTTTCTTT,CSVEDEEGQGPTFAEAFF
few,TRBJ2-2,-,TRBV6-1,TGTGCCAGCAGTTTCTTTACCGGGGAGCTGTTTTTT,CASSFFTGELFF
-,TRBJ1-1,TRBD1,TRBV30,TGTGCCTGGAGGGGGACAGCCATGAACACTGAAGCTTTCTTT,CAWRGTAMNTEAFF
few,TRBJ2-7,-,TRBV7-9,TGTGCCAGCAGCTTAGGTCAGGCAGCCTACGAGCAGTACTTC,CASSLGQAAYEQYF
few,TRBJ2-3,-,TRBV5-6,TGTGCCAGCAGCTTGGGTACGGAGGTTGAGTATTTT,CASSLGTEVEYF
many,TRBJ2-7,TRBD2,TRBV28,TGTGCCAGCAGGAGCGGGAGAAGGGCCTACGAGCAGTACTTC,CASRSGRRAYEQYF
-,TRBJ1-1,-,TRBV29-1,TGCAGCGTAGTAACCGACAGGTTGAACACTGAAGCTTTCTTT,CSVVTDRLNTEAFF
many,TRBJ2-1,-,TRBV29-1,TGCAGCGTGCTGGGGTGGCGCAATGAGCAGTTCTTC,CSVLGWRNEQFF